This T cell receptor beta chain stems from a study of Tregs in tolerant kidney transplant recipients. Across the study: CFSE-labeled recipient PBMCs were cultured six to seven days with irradiated graft donor PBMCs, then FACS-sorted.

Overall study results and limits: The small number of patients limits these findings pending further validation. Biological reproducibility was not directly addressed in this study.

In its sample, this clone ranks as medium-sized. Its antigen is as yet unknown. The protocol was immunoSEQ multiplex PCR, while the TCRdb copy is restricted to in-frame clones and leaves out a portion. The sample gives 7,000 to 9,000 clones, approximately 46% of which show up once; 5% to 5.5% is in the top ten. The CDR3 contains 13 residues. The germline V gene encodes CDR1 KGHSH and CDR2 LQKENI. The V gene end was trimmed by 3 bases and the J gene end by 6 bases; junction bases not matched to a gene: 3. Sequenced: CD4+ T cells from blood cultured with allogeneic cells. This TCR came from a human donor in good health. The chain links TRBV18 to TRBJ1-1; 8 bases are a match to TRBD1. CDR3: CASSPQQGAEAFF. The DNA for the CDR3 is TGTGCCAGCTCACCGCAACAGGGGGCTGAAGCTTTCTTT.